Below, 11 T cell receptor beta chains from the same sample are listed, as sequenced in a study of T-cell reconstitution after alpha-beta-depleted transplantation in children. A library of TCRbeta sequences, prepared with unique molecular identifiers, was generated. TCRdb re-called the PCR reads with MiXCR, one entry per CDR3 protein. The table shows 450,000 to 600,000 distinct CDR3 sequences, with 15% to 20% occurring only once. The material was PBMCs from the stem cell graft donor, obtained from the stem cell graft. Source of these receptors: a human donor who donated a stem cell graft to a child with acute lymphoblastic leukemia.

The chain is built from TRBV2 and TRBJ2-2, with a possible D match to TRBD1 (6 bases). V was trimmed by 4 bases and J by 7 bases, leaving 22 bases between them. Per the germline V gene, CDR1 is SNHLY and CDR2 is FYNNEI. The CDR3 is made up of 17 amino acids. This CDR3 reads CASSGASRDKHFGELFF. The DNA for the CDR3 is TGTGCCAGCAGTGGGGCGAGCCGGGACAAGCACTTCGGGGAGCTGTTTTTT.

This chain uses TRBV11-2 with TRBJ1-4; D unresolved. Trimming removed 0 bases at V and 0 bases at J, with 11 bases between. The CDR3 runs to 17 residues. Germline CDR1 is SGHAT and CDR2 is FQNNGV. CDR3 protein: CASSLDAYRATNEKLFF. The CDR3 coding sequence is TGTGCCAGCAGCTTAGATGCTTACCGTGCAACTAATGAAAAACTGTTTTTT.

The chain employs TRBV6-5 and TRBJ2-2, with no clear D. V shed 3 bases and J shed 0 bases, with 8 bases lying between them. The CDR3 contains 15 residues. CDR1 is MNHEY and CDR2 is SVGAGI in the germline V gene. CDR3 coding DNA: TGTGCCAGCAGTTATCAAGGGACGAACACCGGGGAGCTGTTTTTT. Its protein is CASSYQGTNTGELFF.

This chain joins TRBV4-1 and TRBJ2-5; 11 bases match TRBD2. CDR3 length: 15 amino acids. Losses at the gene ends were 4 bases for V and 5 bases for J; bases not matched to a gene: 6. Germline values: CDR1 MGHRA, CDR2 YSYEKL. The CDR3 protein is CASSPTSGNIETQYF. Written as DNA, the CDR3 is TGCGCCAGCAGCCCGACTAGCGGGAACATTGAGACCCAGTACTTC.

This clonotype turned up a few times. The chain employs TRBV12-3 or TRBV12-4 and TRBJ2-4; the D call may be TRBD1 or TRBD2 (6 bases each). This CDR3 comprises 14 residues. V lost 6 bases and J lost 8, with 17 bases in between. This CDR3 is CASRALASGDIQYF. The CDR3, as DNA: TGTGCCAGCAGGGCTCTAGCGTCAGGGGACATTCAGTACTTC.

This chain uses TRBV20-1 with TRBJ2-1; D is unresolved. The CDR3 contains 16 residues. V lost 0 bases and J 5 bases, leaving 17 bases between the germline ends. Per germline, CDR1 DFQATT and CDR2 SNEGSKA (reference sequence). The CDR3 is CSARDLTRQLNNEQFF. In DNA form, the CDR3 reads TGCAGTGCTAGAGATCTTACAAGGCAATTGAACAATGAGCAGTTCTTC.

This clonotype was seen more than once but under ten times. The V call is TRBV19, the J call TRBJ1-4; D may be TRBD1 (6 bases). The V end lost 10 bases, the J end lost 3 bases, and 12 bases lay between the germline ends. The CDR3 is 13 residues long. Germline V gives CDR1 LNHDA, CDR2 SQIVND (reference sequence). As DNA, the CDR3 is TGTGCCACCCGGGACACCTCTAATGAAAAACTGTTTTTT. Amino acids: CATRDTSNEKLFF.

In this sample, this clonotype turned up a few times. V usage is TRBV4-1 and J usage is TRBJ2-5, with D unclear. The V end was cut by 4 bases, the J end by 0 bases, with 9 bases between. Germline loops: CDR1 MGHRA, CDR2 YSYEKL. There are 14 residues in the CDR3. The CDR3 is CASSLLDNQETQYF. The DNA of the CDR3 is TGCGCCAGCAGCCTTCTAGACAACCAAGAGACCCAGTACTTC.

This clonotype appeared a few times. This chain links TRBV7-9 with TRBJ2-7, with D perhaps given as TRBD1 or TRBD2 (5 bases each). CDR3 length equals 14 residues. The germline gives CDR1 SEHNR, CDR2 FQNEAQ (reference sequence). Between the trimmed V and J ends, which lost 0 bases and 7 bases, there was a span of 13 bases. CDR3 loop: CASSLALDTGEQYF. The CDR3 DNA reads TGTGCCAGCAGCTTAGCCCTGGACACGGGAGAGCAGTACTTC.

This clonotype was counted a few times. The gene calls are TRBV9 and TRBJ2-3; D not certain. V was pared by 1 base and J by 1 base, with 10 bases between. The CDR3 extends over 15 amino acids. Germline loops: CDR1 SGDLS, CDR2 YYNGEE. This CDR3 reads CASSVLSLGTDTQYF. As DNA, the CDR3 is TGTGCCAGCAGCGTATTAAGTCTGGGCACAGATACGCAGTATTTT.

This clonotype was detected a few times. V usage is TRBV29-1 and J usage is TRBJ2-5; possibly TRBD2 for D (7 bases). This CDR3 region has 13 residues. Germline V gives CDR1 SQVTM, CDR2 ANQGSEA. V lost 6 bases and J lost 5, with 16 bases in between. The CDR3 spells CSVRREGGETQYF. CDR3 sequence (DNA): TGCAGCGTCCGACGTGAGGGGGGGGAGACCCAGTACTTC.